This entry concerns a single TCR beta chain. The sample comes from a study of blood T cell repertoires in COVID-19. The overall study: Specimens from acute and convalescent COVID-19 originated in the United States, Italy and Spain.

Assay: immunoSEQ multiplex PCR; the TCRdb copy retains only in-frame clones and omits some. The data show 150,000 or so clones, less than 90% seen once. CDR3 size: 13 residues. CDR1 and CDR2 from the germline V gene are SQVTM and ANQGSEA. The trim removed 7 bases at V and 4 bases at J, leaving 7 bases unmatched. The chain has TRBV29-1 and TRBJ1-5; 7 nucleotides align to TRBD1. This receptor was taken from a man between 18 and 35 years old with active or convalescent COVID-19. Sequencing was done on a sample of peripheral blood. This CDR3 is CSALTGENQPQHF. The DNA for the CDR3 is TGCAGCGCCTTAACAGGGGAGAATCAGCCCCAGCATTTT.